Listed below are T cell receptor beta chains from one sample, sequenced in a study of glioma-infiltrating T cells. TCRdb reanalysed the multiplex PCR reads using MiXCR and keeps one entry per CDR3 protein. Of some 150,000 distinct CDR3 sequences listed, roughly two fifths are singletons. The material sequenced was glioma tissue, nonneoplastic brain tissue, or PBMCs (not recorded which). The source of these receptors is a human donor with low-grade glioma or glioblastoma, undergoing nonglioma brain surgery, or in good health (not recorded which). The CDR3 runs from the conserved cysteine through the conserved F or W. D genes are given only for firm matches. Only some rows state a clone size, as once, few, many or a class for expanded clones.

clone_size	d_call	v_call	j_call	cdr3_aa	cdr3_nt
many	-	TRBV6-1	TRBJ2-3	CASSRVGGSTDTQYF	TGTGCCAGCAGCCGCGTTGGCGGAAGCACAGATACGCAGTATTTT
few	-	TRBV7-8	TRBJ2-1	CASSLAGLESYNEQFF	TGTGCCAGCAGCTTAGCAGGGTTGGAGTCCTACAATGAGCAGTTCTTC
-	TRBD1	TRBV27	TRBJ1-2	CASSSGQGIYGFTF	TGTGCCAGCAGTTCGGGACAGGGGATCTATGGCTTCACCTTC
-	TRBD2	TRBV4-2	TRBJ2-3	CASSQEVSGRGFSDTQYF	TGTGCCAGCAGCCAAGAGGTTAGCGGGCGAGGGTTCTCAGATACGCAGTATTTT
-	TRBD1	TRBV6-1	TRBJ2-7	CASSEVGTGAYEQYF	TGTGCCAGCAGTGAAGTCGGGACAGGAGCCTACGAGCAGTACTTC
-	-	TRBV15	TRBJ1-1	CATSRRRVMNTEAFF	TGTGCCACCAGCAGAAGAAGGGTTATGAACACTGAAGCTTTCTTT
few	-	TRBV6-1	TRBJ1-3	CASSQSGNTIYF	TGTGCCAGCAGTCAAAGTGGAAACACCATATATTTT
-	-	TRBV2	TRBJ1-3	CASSEDAGSGNTIYF	TGTGCCAGCAGTGAAGACGCGGGGTCTGGAAACACCATATATTTT
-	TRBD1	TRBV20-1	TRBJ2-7	CSALTGTGFYEQYF	TGCAGTGCTCTAACCGGGACAGGGTTTTACGAGCAGTACTTC
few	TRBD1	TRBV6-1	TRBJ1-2	CASSQQGNYGYTF	TGTGCCAGCAGTCAACAGGGGAACTATGGCTACACCTTC
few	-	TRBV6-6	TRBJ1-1	CASSYSLSTEAFF	TGTGCCAGCAGTTACTCCTTAAGCACTGAAGCTTTCTTT
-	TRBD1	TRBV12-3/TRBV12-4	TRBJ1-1	CASSSPGGEAFF	TGTGCCAGCAGTTCTCCAGGGGGTGAAGCTTTCTTT
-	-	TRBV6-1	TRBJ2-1	CASRRTGITYNEQFF	TGTGCCAGCAGAAGAACAGGGATCACCTACAATGAGCAGTTCTTC
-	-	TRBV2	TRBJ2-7	CASSGGFYEQYF	TGTGCCAGCAGTGGCGGCTTCTACGAGCAGTACTTC
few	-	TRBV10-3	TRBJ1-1	CAISESGGANTEAFF	TGTGCCATCAGTGAGTCAGGGGGGGCGAACACTGAAGCTTTCTTT
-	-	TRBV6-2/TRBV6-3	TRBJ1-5	CASNPGRGSNQPQHF	TGTGCCAGCAATCCAGGCAGGGGTAGCAATCAGCCCCAGCATTTT
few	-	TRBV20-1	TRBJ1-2	CSPQGYSNYGYTF	TGCAGTCCCCAGGGGTATTCTAACTATGGCTACACCTTC
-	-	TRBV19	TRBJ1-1	CASSIGKVYTEAFF	TGTGCCAGTAGTATCGGTAAGGTCTACACTGAAGCTTTCTTT
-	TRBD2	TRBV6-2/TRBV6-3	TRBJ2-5	CASSPPGLAGETQYF	TGTGCCAGCAGTCCACCGGGACTAGCGGGAGAGACCCAGTACTTC
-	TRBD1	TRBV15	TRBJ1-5	CATSSGGGNQPQHF	TGTGCCACCAGCTCAGGGGGCGGCAATCAGCCCCAGCATTTT
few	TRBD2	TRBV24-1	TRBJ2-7	CATSVLSGRSYEQYF	TGTGCCACCAGTGTCCTAAGCGGGAGGTCCTACGAGCAGTACTTC
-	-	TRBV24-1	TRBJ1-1	CATRDGLNTEAFF	TGTGCCACCAGAGACGGTCTCAACACTGAAGCTTTCTTT
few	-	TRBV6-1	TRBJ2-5	CASSLLRETQYF	TGTGCCAGCAGCCTCCTCAGAGAGACCCAGTACTTC
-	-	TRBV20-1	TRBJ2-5	CSAVEIPLQETQYF	TGCAGTGCTGTGGAGATACCCCTTCAAGAGACCCAGTACTTC
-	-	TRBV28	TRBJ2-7	CASRRRAAGWYEQYF	TGTGCCAGCAGGAGGCGGGCGGCAGGGTGGTACGAGCAGTACTTC
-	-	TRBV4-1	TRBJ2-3	CASSQDKGTDTQYF	TGCGCCAGCAGCCAAGATAAAGGCACAGATACGCAGTATTTT
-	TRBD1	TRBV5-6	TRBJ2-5	CASSARDSQETQYF	TGTGCCAGCAGCGCCCGGGACAGCCAAGAGACCCAGTACTTC
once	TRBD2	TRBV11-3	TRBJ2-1	CASSLMTSGEQFF	TGTGCCAGCAGCTTAATGACTAGCGGTGAGCAGTTCTTC
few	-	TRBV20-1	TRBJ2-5	CSAPPSPGVETQYF	TGCAGTGCTCCACCCTCCCCCGGGGTAGAGACCCAGTACTTC
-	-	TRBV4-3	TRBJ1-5	CASSQEERGQPQHF	TGCGCCAGCAGCCAAGAGGAGAGGGGTCAGCCCCAGCATTTT
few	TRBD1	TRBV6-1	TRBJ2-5	CASSGDRREETQYF	TGTGCCAGCAGCGGGGACAGGAGAGAAGAGACCCAGTACTTC
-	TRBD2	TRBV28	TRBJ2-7	CASSHHLAGGSYEQYF	TGTGCCAGCAGTCACCATCTAGCGGGAGGGTCCTACGAGCAGTACTTC
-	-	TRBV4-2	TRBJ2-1	CASSQVVGRGGNEQFF	TGTGCCAGCAGCCAAGTCGTGGGCAGGGGAGGGAATGAGCAGTTCTTC
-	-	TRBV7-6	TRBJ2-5	CASSPSGPQETQYF	TGTGCCAGCAGCCCCTCGGGACCCCAAGAGACCCAGTACTTC
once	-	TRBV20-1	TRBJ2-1	CSAPYQGAYNEQFF	TGCAGTGCCCCCTACCAAGGGGCCTACAATGAGCAGTTCTTC
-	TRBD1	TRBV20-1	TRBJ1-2	CSAEQGANGYTF	TGCAGTGCTGAACAGGGGGCGAATGGCTACACCTTC
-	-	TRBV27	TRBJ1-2	CASSQNSRLNYGYTF	TGTGCCAGCAGTCAAAACAGCCGACTTAACTATGGCTACACCTTC
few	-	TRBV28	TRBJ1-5	CASSPGGFNQPQHF	TGTGCCAGCAGCCCGGGGGGCTTCAATCAGCCCCAGCATTTT
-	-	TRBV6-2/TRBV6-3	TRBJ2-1	CASRFGDRPYNGQFF	TGTGCCAGCAGGTTTGGGGACCGGCCCTACAATGGGCAGTTCTTC
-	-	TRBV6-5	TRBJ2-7	CASSQSISGFEQYF	TGTGCCAGCAGCCAAAGCATTAGCGGTTTCGAGCAGTACTTC
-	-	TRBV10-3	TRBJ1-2	CAISEREDEVGYTF	TGTGCCATCAGTGAGCGGGAAGATGAGGTTGGCTACACCTTC
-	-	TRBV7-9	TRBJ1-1	CASSLESGGAFF	TGTGCCAGCAGCTTAGAATCCGGGGGAGCTTTCTTT
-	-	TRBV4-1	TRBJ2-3	CASSQDGGRTDTQYF	TGCGCCAGCAGCCAAGATGGGGGGAGAACAGATACGCAGTATTTT
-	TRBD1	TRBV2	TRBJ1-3	CASSTGTAFSGNTIYF	TGTGCCAGCAGTACCGGGACAGCCTTCTCTGGAAACACCATATATTTT
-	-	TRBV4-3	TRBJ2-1	CASSQEGLGNEQFF	TGCGCCAGCAGCCAAGAGGGACTGGGGAATGAGCAGTTCTTC
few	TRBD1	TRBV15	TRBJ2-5	CATSRGQSTETQYF	TGTGCCACCAGCAGGGGACAGAGCACAGAGACCCAGTACTTT
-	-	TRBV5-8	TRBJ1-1	CARSLQNGGRTEAFF	TGTGCCCGCAGCTTGCAGAATGGGGGTCGAACTGAAGCTTTCTTT
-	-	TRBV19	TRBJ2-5	CDSSSAQRETQYF	TGTGACAGTAGTTCAGCGCAAAGGGAGACCCAGTACTTC
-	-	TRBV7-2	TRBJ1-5	CASSLDLSNQPKHF	TGTGCCAGCAGCTTAGACCTTAGCAATCAGCCCAAGCATTTT
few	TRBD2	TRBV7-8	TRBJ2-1	CASSFPLRGANEQFF	TGTGCCAGCAGCTTCCCTTTGCGGGGGGCGAATGAGCAGTTCTTC